The T cell receptor beta chain described here comes from a study of blood T cell repertoires in COVID-19. V gave up 1 base and J gave up 5 bases, with 3 bases separating them. Germline V gene data show CDR1 as MDHEN and CDR2 as SYDVKM. CDR3 length equals 12 residues. Clones were read by immunoSEQ multiplex PCR, and TCRdb kept only the in-frame ones, dropping some. Of under 200,000 clones detected, 86% appear once; the ten largest clones hold about 10%. The sequencing sample was made of peripheral blood. The rearrangement joins TRBV28 to TRBJ2-1; D gene uncertain. The TCR originated in a woman in her fifties or sixties with COVID-19, enrolled during active disease. The CDR3 loop reads CASSLSDNEQFF. The CDR3 bases are TGTGCCAGCAGTTTATCGGACAATGAGCAGTTCTTC.